This TCR beta chain was captured by sequencing in a study of human T cells and chemical hapten exposure (dated by TCRdb to the early 2020s). Context from the whole study: Libraries were pooled for sequencing, and per-sample TCR yields varied mainly because of small differences in library volumes within the pool. The study tracked peripheral blood TCR repertoire changes in vivo during primary and secondary sensitization to the hapten diphenylcyclopropenone (DPC) in alopecia patients. From each blood RNA sample, both TCR alpha and TCR beta chains were sequenced.

Libraries were prepared through RACE. These reads were obtained on a NextSeq 500. During library preparation, unique molecular identifiers were attached to individual cDNA molecules so that TCRs could be counted in a quantitative, reproducible way. The original methods were these. Samples had a median of about 90,000 TCRs, with a range from 23,224 to 690,600. The Decombinator software suite was used to annotate V, J and CDR3 in the TCR reads. For PS versus PT1 abundance plots, all samples were subsampled to the same number of TCRs (28,000). TCRs were defined as expanded if absent before sensitization and observed at least eight times at the 2-week time point. Starting from the raw public reads, TCRdb applied fastp trimming at Q25, assembled clones with MiXCR and retained in-frame beta chains. Rows with a matching CDR3 protein are joined into one entry that keeps the most common DNA and genes. TCRdb, rather than the study authors, made the V and J calls. The table for this sample lists tens of thousands of distinct CDR3 sequences; around 9% of them were counted only once. Of the sample, around 2.8% falls within the top ten clones.

The investigation overall reported the following: Repeated subsampling changed both the strength of the expansion versus patch-test correlation and the threshold at which that correlation became significant. The number of TCRs above 1 in 1000 frequency did not change with DPC sensitization; there was no evidence of global repertoire structure alterations.

V is clipped by 3 bases and J by 4 bases, and the sequence between their germline boundaries is 6 bases long. From cysteine to phenylalanine, the CDR3 is 12 amino acids long. CDR3 DNA is the only sequence kept; it has 36 bases, read in frame from the first base. The germline V gene provides CDR1 MGHDK and CDR2 SYGVNS. The time point label on this specimen signifies: healthy volunteer bleed at 2 weeks. Total RNA was isolated from unfractionated whole blood collected in Tempus Blood RNA tubes. As TCR sequencing controls, four or five healthy volunteers were used, with blood taken at day 0, 2 weeks and 6 weeks. There are many counts of this clonotype. Its antigen is not yet known. No much larger clone exists at a distance of one base, and base qualities are not known.

This sequence uses TRBV25-1 and TRBJ1-2, with a tentative D gene TRBD1 over 5 matching bases. Input material: whole blood. The receptor was isolated from a female donor in good health. Some clones in this sample may be carry-over from other donors' samples. The CDR3 here reads CASSDRAYGYTF. The base sequence is TGTGCCAGCAGTGACAGGGCCTATGGCTACACCTTC.